The clone carrying this T cell receptor (beta chain) was found many times. Its antigen is not identified. This entry belongs to a study of human T cells and chemical hapten exposure. Sample time point: patch test 2, 6 weeks after DPC sensitization. Treatment indicated: therapeutic diphenylcyclopropenone sensitization with weekly scalp DPC. Unique molecular identifiers were affixed to discrete cDNA molecules within the library. TCRdb passed the RACE reads through MiXCR, listing each CDR3 protein once. The sample shows a few hundred thousand distinct CDR3 sequences, 6% to 7% of them seen only once. Overall study results and limits: TCRs exceeding a frequency of 1 in 1000 stayed unchanged under DPC sensitization.

Trimming removed 3 bases at V and 3 bases at J, with 21 bases between. The germline V gene encodes CDR1 SGDLS and CDR2 YYNGEE. The CDR3 is 17 residues long. The V and J genes are TRBV9 and TRBJ1-1; a weak D match, TRBD1 (5 bases). Specimen: whole blood, collected in connection with sensitization to the hapten diphenylcyclopropenone (DPC). This TCR derives from a woman aged 18-35 years with alopecia areata. Some clones in this sample may be carry-over from other donors' samples. The CDR3: CASSAVELRDSDTEAFF. CDR3 nucleotide sequence: TGTGCCAGCAGCGCCGTGGAACTCAGGGATTCGGACACTGAAGCTTTCTTT.